The 31 T cell receptor beta chains listed next were all sequenced from one sample in a study of CD8 T cells in ankylosing spondylitis. Study-wide points: Ankylosing spondylitis blood appeared to carry a characteristic TCR beta motif of eight or nine highly homologous variants.

For these TCRs, the target antigens are not known. TCRdb recomputed calls from the 5' RACE reads with MiXCR, one row per CDR3 protein. The repertoire has roughly 700,000 distinct CDR3 sequences, roughly 19% of them found once; the top ten carry about 20%. Material for sequencing was blood, either unsorted or a sorted T cell fraction (not recorded which). The receptors come from a male donor with ankylosing spondylitis.

The chain carries TRBV20-1 and TRBJ1-2; no clear D. This CDR3 spans 12 amino acids. Germline CDR1 reads DFQATT; CDR2 reads SNEGSKA (reference sequence). The ends were cut back, 4 bases at V and 8 bases at J, with 14 bases in the middle. The chain's CDR3 is CSANLWDGGYTF. In nucleotides, the CDR3 is TGCAGTGCTAATTTGTGGGATGGGGGCTACACCTTC.

This clonotype was counted between two and nine times. The CDR3 nucleotides read TGTGCCAGCTCCCGACGGCCTCATGTTGCTGGCACTGAAGCTTTCTTT. This gives the protein CASSRRPHVAGTEAFF. This sequence joins TRBV6-1 and TRBJ1-1; D call uncertain. The CDR3 contains 16 residues. Deletions cut 8 bases from V and 4 bases from J, with 23 bases between. CDR1 is MNHNS, CDR2 SASEGT, per germline.

The V gene is TRBV5-4, the J gene TRBJ2-1; 11 bases match TRBD2. CDR3 size: 18 residues. V lost 0 bases to trimming and J lost 0 bases; unmatched junction nucleotides: 5. CDR1 is SGHNT, CDR2 YYREEE, per germline (reference sequence). CDR3 DNA sequence: TGTGCCAGCAGCTTGGGACTAGCGGGGCTCAGCTCCTACAATGAGCAGTTCTTC. Translating it yields CASSLGLAGLSSYNEQFF.

The chain recombines TRBV5-1 with TRBJ2-3, with D perhaps matching TRBD1 (6 bases). CDR1 SGHRS and CDR2 YFSETQ come from the germline V gene. The V end was cut by 4 bases, the J end by 3 bases, with 9 bases between. The CDR3 totals 13 residues. The CDR3 sequence is CASSTTGTDTQYF. In nucleotides, the CDR3 is TGCGCCAGCAGCACAACAGGGACAGATACGCAGTATTTT. Filled out from reference TRBV5-1 and TRBJ2-3, the complete variable domain reads KAGVTQTPRYLIKTRGQQVTLSCSPISGHRSVSWYQQTPGQGLQFLFEYFSETQRNKGNFPGRFSGRQFSNSRSEMNVSTLELGDSALYLCASSTTGTDTQYFGPGTRLTVL.

The chain carries TRBV6-2 or TRBV6-3 and TRBJ1-1, with D uncertain. Germline V CDR1 and CDR2: MNHEY, SVGEGT. This CDR3 region has 12 residues. Trimming removed 2 bases at V and 7 bases at J, with 8 bases between. The CDR3 bases are TGTGCCAGCAGTTACGTTGGGAATGAAGCTTTCTTT. Protein sequence: CASSYVGNEAFF.

This clonotype appeared a few times. The V call is TRBV5-1, the J call TRBJ2-1, with D perhaps assigned TRBD1 or TRBD2 (5 bases each). V was cut by 3 bases and J by 0 bases, with 13 bases left in between. The CDR3 loop spans 16 amino acids. The germline V gene has CDR1 SGHRS and CDR2 YFSETQ. The CDR3 loop reads CASSSRDGSSYNEQFF. DNA for the CDR3: TGCGCCAGCAGCTCCCGGGACGGCAGCTCCTACAATGAGCAGTTCTTC.

The genes are TRBV9 and TRBJ2-1, with 7 positions matching TRBD1. CDR1 and CDR2 from the germline V gene are SGDLS and YYNGEE. The CDR3 runs 14 residues. V trimming: 4 bases; J trimming: 8 bases; junction bases outside the gene matches: 9. The CDR3 DNA is TGTGCCAGCAGCTTTACCGACAGGGTGGATGAGCAGTTCTTC. It specifies CASSFTDRVDEQFF.

This clonotype was observed a few times. Written as DNA, the CDR3 is TGTGCCAGCTCACCACCCCCCTCTTCTGGGGCCAACGTCCTGACTTTC. It translates to CASSPPPSSGANVLTF. The rearrangement joins TRBV18 to TRBJ2-6, with unresolved D. V was clipped by 0 bases and J by 1 base, with 7 bases between them. The CDR3 extends over 16 amino acids. CDR1 and CDR2 from the germline V gene are KGHSH and LQKENI.

This clonotype was detected only a few times. This chain connects TRBV24-1 to TRBJ1-1; D uncertain. CDR1 is KGHDR, CDR2 SFDVKD, per germline. The CDR3 consists of 12 residues. With 4 bases removed from V and 4 bases from J, the gap between germline ends came to 6 bases. CDR3 DNA: TGTGCCACCAGTGACTGGGGCACTGAAGCTTTCTTT. It codes for CATSDWGTEAFF.

The V call is TRBV11-2, the J call TRBJ2-7; D could derive from TRBD1 or TRBD2 (5 bases each). The J call is doubtful: the DNA matches TRBJ2-4 better. This CDR3 is 14 amino acids long. Germline V gene sequence: CDR1 SGHAT, CDR2 FQNNGV. As DNA, the CDR3 is TGTGCCAGCAGCTTAGACCAGGGCGCGGGCATTCAGTACTTC. This gives the protein CASSLDQGAGIQYF.

This clonotype occurred a few times. The chain links TRBV6-1 to TRBJ1-5, with TRBD1 identical over 7 bases. With 6 bases clipped from V and 1 base from J, the junction kept 6 bases outside the gene matches. This CDR3 is built from 15 residues. The germline V gene has CDR1 MNHNS and CDR2 SASEGT. CDR3 residues: CASSPDRESNQPQHF. The CDR3 DNA sequence: TGTGCCAGCAGCCCCGACAGGGAGAGCAATCAGCCCCAGCATTTT.

This clonotype was seen repeatedly, ten times or more. The chain carries TRBV24-1 and TRBJ2-1; either TRBD1 or TRBD2 may supply D (5 bases each). The V gene lost 4 bases and the J gene lost 8 bases, with 20 bases spanning the gap. Per the germline V gene, CDR1 is KGHDR and CDR2 is SFDVKD. The CDR3 covers 16 residues. CDR3 DNA sequence: TGTGCCACCAGTGACAACCGGGCCCCGGGGCAATATGAGCAGTTCTTC. Protein sequence: CATSDNRAPGQYEQFF.

This clonotype appeared a few times. The chain joins TRBV5-6 to TRBJ1-2, with D perhaps matching TRBD1 (6 bases). CDR3 length: 14 amino acids. The ends were cut back, 4 bases at V and 4 bases at J, with 14 bases in the middle. Per germline, CDR1 SGHDT and CDR2 YYEEEE. The CDR3 region is CASSGMDRFYGYTF. The CDR3 DNA follows: TGTGCCAGCAGCGGGATGGACAGATTCTATGGCTACACCTTC.

The chain uses TRBV5-6 and TRBJ2-5, with TRBD2 matching over 8 bases. This CDR3 is 16 amino acids long. With 2 bases clipped from V and 5 bases from J, the junction kept 11 bases outside the gene matches. Germline values: CDR1 SGHDT, CDR2 YYEEEE. The CDR3 DNA is TGTGCCAGCAGCTTACCCCAGCGGGGGCCAGGGGAGACCCAGTACTTC. As protein: CASSLPQRGPGETQYF.

The V call is TRBV10-3, the J call TRBJ2-7; D not resolved. Trimming pared 10 bases from V and 6 bases from J, leaving 13 bases between. CDR1 is ENHRY and CDR2 is SYGVKD in the germline V gene. This CDR3 is 11 amino acids long. CDR3 residues: CASALEVEQYF. In nucleotides, the CDR3 is TGTGCCAGCGCTCTAGAGGTCGAGCAGTACTTC.

This clonotype was observed many times. V is TRBV7-9 and J is TRBJ1-2, with D hard to call. Trimming shortened V by 5 bases and J by 1 base, and 8 bases separated the two germline ends. This CDR3 contains 13 residues. CDR1 and CDR2 from the germline V gene are SEHNR and FQNEAQ (reference sequence). The CDR3 region has the DNA TGTGCCAGCAGCCCCCTCAGTAACTATGGCTACACCTTC. Its protein product is CASSPLSNYGYTF. Variable domain in full (rest from reference TRBV7-9 and TRBJ1-2): DTGVSQNPRHKITKRGQNVTFRCDPISEHNRLYWYRQTLGQGPEFLTYFQNEAQLEKSRLLSDRFSAERPKGSFSTLEIQRTEQGDSAMYLCASSPLSNYGYTFGSGTRLTVV.

This rearrangement joins TRBV12-3 or TRBV12-4 to TRBJ1-4; 8 bases match TRBD1. CDR3 length: 14 amino acids. Unmatched junction bases numbered 8, after V lost 6 bases and J lost 8 bases. CDR3: CASSPDRAHEKLFF. CDR3 DNA: TGTGCCAGCAGCCCGGACAGGGCCCACGAAAAACTGTTTTTT.

The chain recombines TRBV3-1 with TRBJ2-5, with TRBD2 matching 10 bases. The CDR3 totals 17 residues. V was clipped by 1 base and J by 2 bases; unmatched bases: 7. CDR1 is LGHDT, CDR2 YNNKEL, per germline (reference sequence). The CDR3: CASSQVLGLATQETQYF. CDR3 DNA: TGTGCCAGCAGCCAAGTCTTGGGACTAGCGACACAAGAGACCCAGTACTTC.

The gene calls are TRBV27 and TRBJ2-7; TRBD2 matches at 12 bases. The V gene's germline CDR1 is MNHEY and CDR2 SMNVEV (reference sequence). The CDR3 is 14 amino acids. V shed 6 bases and J 4 bases; nucleotides not matched to a gene: 4. In DNA, the CDR3 is TGTGCCAGCAGCTGGACTAGCGGGAAGTACGAGCAGTACTTC. Protein sequence: CASSWTSGKYEQYF.

The sample holds many counts of this clonotype. This chain uses TRBV20-1 with TRBJ2-5, with 11 bases aligning to TRBD2. The CDR3 spans 15 residues. Trimming took 5 bases from V and 0 from J; bases not matched to a gene: 5. Germline V gene lookup returns CDR1 DFQATT and CDR2 SNEGSKA (reference sequence). CDR3 region: CSASTSGTHQETQYF. DNA for the CDR3: TGCAGTGCTTCGACTAGCGGGACTCACCAAGAGACCCAGTACTTC.

This clonotype has only a few counts. This chain joins TRBV12-3 or TRBV12-4 and TRBJ2-1; D is possibly TRBD1 or TRBD2 (6 bases each). V was pared by 3 bases and J by 5 bases, with 20 bases between. The CDR3 has 17 residues. The CDR3 DNA reads TGTGCCAGCAGTTTTGGGGCTTGGGGGGCCTTCCACAATGAGCAGTTCTTC. This encodes CASSFGAWGAFHNEQFF.

The CDR3 protein is CSASSGDIDPNTGELFF. Written as DNA, the CDR3 is TGCAGTGCTAGCTCAGGGGACATCGATCCGAACACCGGGGAGCTGTTTTTT. V is TRBV20-1 and J is TRBJ2-2, with D possibly being TRBD1 (6 bases). V lost 3 bases, J lost 0 bases, and 17 bases lay in between. Germline CDR1 DFQATT, CDR2 SNEGSKA (reference sequence). The CDR3 length is 17 residues.

The chain recombines TRBV6-2 or TRBV6-3 with TRBJ2-1; D is unclear. V lost 4 bases and J 9 bases, leaving 10 bases between the germline ends. The CDR3 spans 12 residues. The germline V gene has CDR1 MNHEY and CDR2 SVGEGT. The CDR3 spells CASSFTYFEQFF. CDR3 coding DNA: TGTGCCAGCAGTTTCACCTATTTTGAGCAGTTCTTC.

This sequence joins TRBV5-8 and TRBJ2-2; no clear D gene. Germline assignment: CDR1 SGHTS and CDR2 YDEGEE. The CDR3 has 15 amino acids. Trimming took off 0 bases at V and 3 bases at J, with 9 bases between the two ends. The DNA of the CDR3 is TGTGCCAGCAGCTTGGAGCTATTCGACACCGGGGAGCTGTTTTTT. This gives the protein CASSLELFDTGELFF.

This clonotype was observed a few times. The genes are TRBV4-2 and TRBJ2-7; the match to TRBD1 covers 8 bases. Germline lookup yields CDR1 LGHNA and CDR2 YNFKEQ. V was pared by 2 bases and J by 5 bases, with 8 bases of the junction left unmatched. The CDR3 has 15 residues. CDR3 in DNA: TGTGCCAGCAGCCAAACAGGGGGAGGCCTCCACGAGCAGTACTTC. Its translation: CASSQTGGGLHEQYF.

V is TRBV6-5 and J is TRBJ2-7; D possibly matches TRBD1 or TRBD2 (5 bases each). There are 13 residues in the CDR3. Germline assignment: CDR1 MNHEY and CDR2 SVGAGI. The ends were cut back, 6 bases at V and 5 bases at J, with 14 bases in the middle. CDR3 nucleotides: TGTGCCAGCAGCTTACGTGAGGGGAACGAGCAGTACTTC. It translates to CASSLREGNEQYF.

The V and J genes are TRBV15 and TRBJ2-5, with 8 bases matching TRBD2. Germline V CDR1 and CDR2: LNHNV, YYDKDF (reference sequence). This CDR3 contains 20 residues. Trimming removed 0 bases from V and 0 bases from J; junction bases left unmatched: 15. Written as DNA, the CDR3 is TGTGCCACCAGCAGAGATCGTTGGACTAGCAGTCGGGGCCACCAAGAGACCCAGTACTTC. Its protein is CATSRDRWTSSRGHQETQYF.

The chain is built from TRBV6-5 and TRBJ2-5; 13 bases agree with TRBD2. Germline V lookup: CDR1 MNHEY, CDR2 SVGAGI. The CDR3 has 15 residues. Germline trimming cut 0 bases from V and 5 bases from J; bases unmatched to any gene: 0. This CDR3 reads CASSYSTSGGETQYF. In DNA form, the CDR3 reads TGTGCCAGCAGTTACTCGACTAGCGGGGGGGAGACCCAGTACTTC.

The chain links TRBV7-9 to TRBJ2-5; 9 nucleotides agree with TRBD2. The CDR3 is made up of 16 amino acids. Germline CDR1 is SEHNR and CDR2 is FQNEAQ (reference sequence). V dropped 5 bases and J dropped 1; count of bases not matched to a gene: 8. CDR3 DNA sequence: TGTGCCAGCAGCACCCGGCGGGGGGGGACCCAAGAGACCCAGTACTTC. This codes for CASSTRRGGTQETQYF.

V is TRBV7-2 and J is TRBJ2-1; 8 nucleotides match TRBD2. The V segment lost 3 bases and the J segment 5 bases; nucleotides outside the gene matches: 6. Looked up from germline, CDR1 is SGHTA and CDR2 is FQGNSA. The CDR3 has 15 residues. CDR3 DNA sequence: TGTGCCAGCAGCTTGTCTAGCGGGTTCCACAATGAGCAGTTCTTC. This encodes CASSLSSGFHNEQFF.

The chain joins TRBV4-2 to TRBJ1-4; 9 bases agree with TRBD1. V lost 0 bases and J lost 6; bases outside the gene matches: 2. Germline V CDR1 and CDR2: LGHNA, YNFKEQ. This CDR3 region has 15 residues. CDR3 nucleotides: TGTGCCAGCAGCCAAGAACGGGACAGGGATGAAAAACTGTTTTTT. Protein sequence: CASSQERDRDEKLFF.